Sequencing of this T cell receptor beta chain was carried out in a study of spatial heterogeneity in lung cancer. Study background: Researchers sequenced follow-up PBMC samples if they had them, and these came a median of roughly two years after resection.

The sample holds many counts of this clonotype. This sample's time point: blood at routine non-recurrence follow-up after resection. Whole RNA obtained from tumor, nontumor lung or frozen PBMC underwent sequencing without sorting. MiXCR was run by TCRdb on the 5' RACE reads, yielding one entry per CDR3 protein. Seen here are about 52,000 distinct CDR3 sequences, around 6.7% observed once, and the top ten hold roughly 35%. The CDR3 runs 15 residues. J gave up 2 bases and V 3 bases, and 3 bases lay outside the gene matches. CDR1 is LNHDA and CDR2 is SQIVND in the germline V gene (reference sequence). The chain is built from TRBV19 and TRBJ2-1; 8 bases line up with TRBD1. This TCR came from a female donor with early-stage non-small cell lung cancer. The starting material was PBMCs, obtained at follow-up. As DNA, the CDR3 is TGTGCCAGTAGTATGGGGACAGGACCCTACAATGAGCAGTTCTTC. Its translation: CASSMGTGPYNEQFF.